The 17 T cell receptor beta chains given below trace back to one sample, sequenced in a study of cytomegalovirus exposure and HLA in healthy donors. PCR employed 60 Vbeta and 13 Jbeta primers. This table comes from immunoSEQ multiplex PCR, and its TCRdb copy is limited to in-frame clones, with some not included. The profile shows over 200,000 clones, nearly 80% of them singletons. Sequencing was done on a sample of PBMCs. Receptors were obtained from a male donor in good health and CMV-seronegative.

This clone was detected once. V and J are TRBV5-1 and TRBJ1-2; TRBD1 matches at 8 bases. This CDR3 is 14 amino acids long. CDR1 and CDR2 from the germline V gene are SGHRS and YFSETQ. The J segment lost 8 bases and the V segment lost 7 bases, leaving 13 bases of the junction unmatched. CDR3 sequence: CASHIPGQDHGYTF. CDR3 sequence (DNA): TGCGCCAGCCATATTCCGGGACAGGATCACGGCTACACCTTC. Full variable domain (missing parts from reference TRBV5-1 and TRBJ1-2): KAGVTQTPRYLIKTRGQQVTLSCSPISGHRSVSWYQQTPGQGLQFLFEYFSETQRNKGNFPGRFSGRQFSNSRSEMNVSTLELGDSALYLCASHIPGQDHGYTFGSGTRLTVV.

The rearrangement uses TRBV28 and TRBJ1-4; D unresolved. With 6 bases removed from V and 5 bases from J, the gap between germline ends came to 13 bases. This CDR3 region has 14 residues. Per the germline V gene, CDR1 is MDHEN and CDR2 is SYDVKM. Written as DNA, the CDR3 is TGTGCCAGCAGCACCCTTGGACTGAATGAAAAACTGTTTTTT. Protein: CASSTLGLNEKLFF. Supplemented by reference TRBV28 and TRBJ1-4, the full variable domain reads DVKVTQSSRYLVKRTGEKVFLECVQDMDHENMFWYRQDPGLGLRLIYFSYDVKMKEKGDIPEGYSVSREKKERFSLILESASTNQTSMYLCASSTLGLNEKLFFGSGTQLSVL.

The chain has TRBV9 and TRBJ1-2; D is ambiguous. Trimming left V 5 bases short and J 6 bases short, with 14 bases between. The CDR3 is 13 amino acids. Looked up from germline, CDR1 is SGDLS and CDR2 is YYNGEE. The CDR3 here is CASRQSGSDGYTF. The DNA of the CDR3 is TGTGCCAGCAGACAATCGGGTTCGGATGGCTACACCTTC.

This clone was detected a few times. CDR3 region: CASSLGGTSGRSTDTQYF. CDR3 nucleotide sequence: TGTGCCAGCAGCTTGGGCGGGACTAGCGGACGCTCCACAGATACGCAGTATTTT. The gene calls are TRBV5-4 and TRBJ2-3; 11 nucleotides align to TRBD2. Per germline, CDR1 SGHNT and CDR2 YYREEE (reference sequence). The CDR3 contains 18 residues. J gave up 2 bases and V 0 bases, and 8 bases lay outside the gene matches.

The rearrangement links TRBV18 to TRBJ1-1; TRBD1 might be the D (6 bases). CDR1 is KGHSH and CDR2 is LQKENI in the germline V gene. Trimming cost V 3 bases and J 6 bases, with 20 bases left between them. The CDR3 covers 16 residues. CDR3 in amino acids: CASSPPVGGRGAEAFF. The CDR3 DNA reads as TGTGCCAGCTCACCCCCGGTAGGAGGCAGGGGTGCTGAAGCTTTCTTT. Using reference TRBV18 and TRBJ1-1 for the parts outside the CDR3, the full variable domain is NAGVMQNPRHLVRRRGQEARLRCSPMKGHSHVYWYRQLPEEGLKFMVYLQKENIIDESGMPKERFSAEFPKEGPSILRIQQVVRGDSAAYFCASSPPVGGRGAEAFFGQGTRLTVV.

CDR3: CASRGGQPPNTEAFF. CDR3 nucleotide sequence: TGTGCCAGCAGGGGTGGACAGCCTCCGAACACTGAAGCTTTCTTT. This chain uses TRBV6-4 with TRBJ1-1, with D possibly matching TRBD1 (6 bases). Germline CDR1 and CDR2: MRHNA and SNTAGT. The CDR3 is 15 residues long. V was cut by 6 bases and J by 1 base, with 15 bases left in between.

J is TRBJ2-1 and V is TRBV5-1; TRBD2 aligns across 12 bases. Germline V gives CDR1 SGHRS, CDR2 YFSETQ. The CDR3 sequence is 16 residues long. Trimming cost V 4 bases and J 9 bases; bases outside gene matches: 11. The CDR3 DNA reads as TGCGCCAGCAGCACGACACTAGCGGGAGGTTATGGTGAGCAGTTCTTC. Translating it yields CASSTTLAGGYGEQFF. Variable domain in full (rest from reference TRBV5-1 and TRBJ2-1): KAGVTQTPRYLIKTRGQQVTLSCSPISGHRSVSWYQQTPGQGLQFLFEYFSETQRNKGNFPGRFSGRQFSNSRSEMNVSTLELGDSALYLCASSTTLAGGYGEQFFGPGTRLTVL.

The table lists this clone with a few counts. The chain combines TRBV9 with TRBJ2-7, with a possible D match to TRBD1 (6 bases). The CDR3 consists of 15 residues. Germline CDR1 SGDLS, CDR2 YYNGEE. V was shortened by 0 bases and J by 2 bases, with 12 bases between the two germline ends. The CDR3 DNA reads TGTGCCAGCAGCGTAGGCCCGGACAGCCCCTACGAGCAGTACTTC. Residues: CASSVGPDSPYEQYF.

The chain recombines TRBV28 with TRBJ1-1, with 8 nucleotides matching TRBD1. Trimming removed 6 bases from V and 12 bases from J; junction bases left unmatched: 9. The germline V gene encodes CDR1 MDHEN and CDR2 SYDVKM. CDR3 length equals 12 residues. The chain's CDR3 is CASRYQGARTFF. The CDR3 bases are TGTGCCAGCAGGTATCAGGGGGCAAGGACTTTCTTT.

The chain uses TRBV11-3 and TRBJ2-7, with 8 bases aligning to TRBD1. The CDR3 extends over 15 amino acids. Looked up from germline, CDR1 is SGHNT and CDR2 is YENEEA. The V segment lost 1 base and the J segment 4 bases; nucleotides outside the gene matches: 6. Here the CDR3 reads CASSLGTGGSYEQYF. As DNA, the CDR3 is TGTGCCAGCAGCTTAGGAACAGGGGGTTCTTACGAGCAGTACTTC.

The chain joins TRBV19 to TRBJ1-2, with 8 bases fitting TRBD1. This CDR3 is built from 15 residues. The V gene's germline CDR1 is LNHDA and CDR2 SQIVND (reference sequence). V shed 3 bases, J shed 3 bases, and the junction held 6 bases outside the gene matches. CDR3 sequence: CASSISGQGYYGYTF. The CDR3 nucleotides are TGTGCCAGTAGTATCTCTGGACAGGGATACTATGGCTACACCTTC.

The chain carries TRBV29-1 and TRBJ1-1; TRBD1 is a possible D gene (6 bases). Germline V gene data show CDR1 as SQVTM and CDR2 as ANQGSEA. Trimming stripped 8 bases from V and 4 bases from J, with 17 bases between. This CDR3 has 13 amino acids. Written as DNA, the CDR3 is TGCAGCTCCTCCGACAGGTTTGCCACTGAAGCTTTCTTT. Translated: CSSSDRFATEAFF. Looking up the rest from reference TRBV29-1 and TRBJ1-1 gives the full variable domain: SAVISQKPSRDICQRGTSLTIQCQVDSQVTMMFWYRQQPGQSLTLIATANQGSEATYESGFVIDKFPISRPNLTFSTLTVSNMSPEDSSIYLCSSSDRFATEAFFGQGTRLTVV.

The V and J genes are TRBV19 and TRBJ2-1; D may be TRBD2 (6 bases). V gave up 3 bases and J gave up 0 bases, with 12 bases separating them. This CDR3 has 16 amino acids. CDR1 is LNHDA, CDR2 SQIVND, per germline (reference sequence). CDR3 amino acids: CASSMGGSGSYNEQFF. CDR3 sequence (DNA): TGTGCCAGTAGTATGGGGGGTAGCGGCTCCTACAATGAGCAGTTCTTC.

The gene calls are TRBV18 and TRBJ1-1; 7 bases line up with TRBD1. CDR1 is KGHSH and CDR2 is LQKENI in the germline V gene. The CDR3 covers 14 residues. V trimming: 2 bases; J trimming: 4 bases; junction bases outside the gene matches: 4. CDR3 region: CASSPSTGFTEAFF. For the CDR3, the DNA is TGTGCCAGCTCACCATCGACAGGGTTCACTGAAGCTTTCTTT.

The rearrangement joins TRBV19 to TRBJ2-4; D is unclear. This CDR3 comprises 16 residues. Trimming left V 5 bases short and J 14 bases short, with 28 bases between. Germline V gives CDR1 LNHDA, CDR2 SQIVND (reference sequence). CDR3 in amino acids: CASSAIDGIGINEEYF. In nucleotides, the CDR3 is TGTGCCAGTAGTGCCATCGACGGCATCGGAATAAACGAGGAGTACTTC.

The chain is built from TRBV7-2 and TRBJ2-3, with TRBD2 matching 8 bases. The CDR3 is 18 residues long. Per the germline V gene, CDR1 is SGHTA and CDR2 is FQGNSA. After removal of 3 bases from V and 2 bases from J, the junction contained 13 bases not matched to a gene. For the CDR3, the DNA is TGTGCCAGCAGCTTCCGTGGCGGGAGGACCTTTCTCACAGATACGCAGTATTTT. Its protein is CASSFRGGRTFLTDTQYF.

V is TRBV7-3 and J is TRBJ1-1; a possible D gene is TRBD1 (6 bases). CDR3 length equals 14 residues. Germline V gives CDR1 SGHTA, CDR2 FQGTGA. Trimming left V 4 bases short and J 4 bases short, with 13 bases between. The CDR3 loop reads CASSSGGKGTEAFF. The CDR3 DNA reads as TGTGCCAGCAGCTCGGGGGGCAAGGGCACTGAAGCTTTCTTT.